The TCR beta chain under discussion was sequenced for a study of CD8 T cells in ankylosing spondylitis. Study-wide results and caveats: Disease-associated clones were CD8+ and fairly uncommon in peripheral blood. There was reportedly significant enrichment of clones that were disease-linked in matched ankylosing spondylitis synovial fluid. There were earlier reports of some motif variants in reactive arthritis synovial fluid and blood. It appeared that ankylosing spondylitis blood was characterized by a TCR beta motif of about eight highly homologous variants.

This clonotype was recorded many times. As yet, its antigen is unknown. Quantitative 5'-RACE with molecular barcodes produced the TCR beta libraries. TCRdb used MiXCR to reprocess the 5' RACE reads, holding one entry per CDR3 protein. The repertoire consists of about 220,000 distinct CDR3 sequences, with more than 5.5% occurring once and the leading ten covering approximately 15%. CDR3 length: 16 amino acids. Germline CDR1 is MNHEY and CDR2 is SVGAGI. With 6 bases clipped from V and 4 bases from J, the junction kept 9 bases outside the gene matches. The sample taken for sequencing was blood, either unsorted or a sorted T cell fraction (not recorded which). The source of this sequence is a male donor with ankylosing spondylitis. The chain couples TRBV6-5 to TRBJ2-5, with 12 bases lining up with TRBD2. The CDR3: CASSPGLAGFRETQYF. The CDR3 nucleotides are TGTGCCAGCAGCCCCGGACTAGCGGGGTTTAGAGAGACCCAGTACTTC.